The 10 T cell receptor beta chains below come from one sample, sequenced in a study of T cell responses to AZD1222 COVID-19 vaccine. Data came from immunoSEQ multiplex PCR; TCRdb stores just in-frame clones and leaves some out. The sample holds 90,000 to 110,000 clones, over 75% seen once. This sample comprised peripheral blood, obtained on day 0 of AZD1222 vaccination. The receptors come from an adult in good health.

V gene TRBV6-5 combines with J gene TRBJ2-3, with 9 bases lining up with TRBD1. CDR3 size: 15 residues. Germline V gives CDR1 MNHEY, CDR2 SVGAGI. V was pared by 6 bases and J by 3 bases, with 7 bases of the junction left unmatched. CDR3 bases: TGTGCCAGCAGCATCGACAGGGGGGTTACAGATACGCAGTATTTT. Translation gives CASSIDRGVTDTQYF.

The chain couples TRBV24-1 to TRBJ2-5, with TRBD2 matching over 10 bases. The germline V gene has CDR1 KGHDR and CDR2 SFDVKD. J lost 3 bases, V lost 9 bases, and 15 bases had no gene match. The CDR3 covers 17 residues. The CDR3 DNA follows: TGTGCCACCGCCTCCCTCAATCTAGCGGGAGTCGAAGAGACCCAGTACTTC. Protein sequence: CATASLNLAGVEETQYF.

The CDR3 nucleotides read TGTGCCAGCAGCCAAGCAGCTGATACGCAGTATTTT. Its protein is CASSQAADTQYF. The gene calls are TRBV3-1 (or the pseudogene TRBV3-2) and TRBJ2-3; D unresolved. Trimming shortened V by 1 base and J by 6 bases, and 5 bases separated the two germline ends. The CDR3 totals 12 residues. The V gene's germline CDR1 is LGHDT and CDR2 YNNKEL (reference sequence).

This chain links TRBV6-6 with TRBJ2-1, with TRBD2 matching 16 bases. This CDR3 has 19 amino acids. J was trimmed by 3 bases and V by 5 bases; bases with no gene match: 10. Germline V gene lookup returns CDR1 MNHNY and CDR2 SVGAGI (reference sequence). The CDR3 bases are TGTGCCAGCAGTCGAACCGGGACTAGCGGGAGGGTGGTCTACAATGAGCAGTTCTTC. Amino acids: CASSRTGTSGRVVYNEQFF.

The CDR3 DNA is TGTGCCAGCAGCTTAGGGGTGAACACTGAAGCTTTCTTT. Protein: CASSLGVNTEAFF. The chain is built from TRBV3-1 (or the pseudogene TRBV3-2) and TRBJ1-1; tentatively, D is TRBD1 (5 bases). The V end lost 5 bases, the J end lost 0 bases, and 7 bases lay between the germline ends. The length of the CDR3 is 13 residues. The germline gives CDR1 LGHDT, CDR2 YNNKEL (reference sequence).

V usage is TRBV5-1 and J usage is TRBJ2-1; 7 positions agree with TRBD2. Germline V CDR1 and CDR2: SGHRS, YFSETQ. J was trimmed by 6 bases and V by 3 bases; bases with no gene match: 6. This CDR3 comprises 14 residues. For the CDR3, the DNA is TGCGCCAGCAGCTCCGGGACTACCGTCAATGAGCAGTTCTTC. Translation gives CASSSGTTVNEQFF.

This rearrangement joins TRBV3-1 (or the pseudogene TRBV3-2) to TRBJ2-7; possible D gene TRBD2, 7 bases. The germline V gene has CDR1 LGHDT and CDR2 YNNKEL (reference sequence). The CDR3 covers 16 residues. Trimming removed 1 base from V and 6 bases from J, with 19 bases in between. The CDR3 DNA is TGTGCCAGCAGCCAAGGCAAGGGGGGGCGAAAGGTCGAGCAGTACGTC. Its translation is CASSQGKGGRKVEQYV.

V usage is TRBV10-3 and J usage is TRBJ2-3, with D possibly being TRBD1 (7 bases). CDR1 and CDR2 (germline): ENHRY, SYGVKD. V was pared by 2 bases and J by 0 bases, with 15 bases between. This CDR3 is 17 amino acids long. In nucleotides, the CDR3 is TGTGCCATCAGTGAGGTGGTCAGGGGGACTAGCACAGATACGCAGTATTTT. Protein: CAISEVVRGTSTDTQYF.

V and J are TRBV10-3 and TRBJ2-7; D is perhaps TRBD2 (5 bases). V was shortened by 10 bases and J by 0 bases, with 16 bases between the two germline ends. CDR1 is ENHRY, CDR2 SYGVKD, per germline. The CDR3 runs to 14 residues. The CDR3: CASTRARDSYEQYF. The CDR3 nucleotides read TGTGCCAGCACTAGGGCCCGGGACTCCTACGAGCAGTACTTC.

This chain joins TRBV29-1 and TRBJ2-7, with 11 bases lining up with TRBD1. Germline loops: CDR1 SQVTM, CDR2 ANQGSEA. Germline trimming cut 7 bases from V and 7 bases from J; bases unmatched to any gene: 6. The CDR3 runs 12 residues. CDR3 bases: TGCAGCGCAAGGACAGGGGGCCGGGAGCAGTACTTC. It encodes CSARTGGREQYF.